This passage covers 27 T cell receptor beta chains from one sample sequenced in a study of PD-L1 blockade in urothelial cancer. The assay was immunoSEQ multiplex PCR, and TCRdb's table has in-frame clones only and misses some. Among fewer than 75,000 clones listed, approximately 80% were seen once. The source was PBMCs, collected around atezolizumab (anti-PD-L1) treatment. These receptors came from a man aged 70 or older with urothelial cancer.

The CDR3 DNA sequence: TGTGCCAGCTCACCCCGAAGCAGGCCGGACACTGAAGCTTTCTTT. It is translated as CASSPRSRPDTEAFF. This chain uses TRBV18 with TRBJ1-1, with D hard to call. Per germline, CDR1 KGHSH and CDR2 LQKENI. The CDR3 runs to 15 residues. V lost 3 bases to trimming and J lost 3 bases, with 14 bases between them.

CDR3 nucleotide sequence: TGTGCCAGCAGAGATACTAGCGGTGCCTACGATACGCAGTATTTT. Translation gives CASRDTSGAYDTQYF. The gene calls are TRBV5-4 and TRBJ2-3; 8 nucleotides line up with TRBD2. V was pared by 5 bases and J by 6 bases, with 11 bases of the junction left unmatched. The CDR3 extends over 15 amino acids. Germline values: CDR1 SGHNT, CDR2 YYREEE (reference sequence).

The chain couples TRBV5-4 to TRBJ2-3; no firm D call. This CDR3 comprises 13 residues. Germline CDR1 SGHNT, CDR2 YYREEE (reference sequence). Trimming shortened V by 4 bases and J by 4 bases, and 10 bases separated the two germline ends. The CDR3 nucleotides read TGTGCCAGCAGCCCGAGTATTCCAGATACGCAGTATTTT. Its translation is CASSPSIPDTQYF.

The chain links TRBV11-2 to TRBJ1-4; no reliable D call. The ends were cut back, 5 bases at V and 8 bases at J, with 9 bases in the middle. Germline CDR1 is SGHAT and CDR2 is FQNNGV. There are 12 residues in the CDR3. CDR3 region: CASSPAGEKLFF. Written as DNA, the CDR3 is TGTGCCAGCAGCCCAGCGGGCGAAAAACTGTTTTTT.

V and J are TRBV19 and TRBJ2-5, with 7 nucleotides matching TRBD2. The CDR3 has 14 amino acids. With V trimmed by 8 bases and J by 2 bases, 8 bases remained unmatched. Germline V gene sequence: CDR1 LNHDA, CDR2 SQIVND (reference sequence). This chain's CDR3 is CASVTSLGQETQYF. CDR3 sequence (DNA): TGTGCCAGTGTGACTAGCTTGGGGCAAGAGACCCAGTACTTC. Together with reference TRBV19 and TRBJ2-5, the CDR3 gives the full variable domain: DGGITQSPKYLFRKEGQNVTLSCEQNLNHDAMYWYRQDPGQGLRLIYYSQIVNDFQKGDIAEGYSVSREKKESFPLTVTSAQKNPTAFYLCASVTSLGQETQYFGPGTRLLVL.

This chain uses TRBV29-1 with TRBJ2-1, with 11 bases lining up with TRBD1. The germline V gene encodes CDR1 SQVTM and CDR2 ANQGSEA. The CDR3 sequence is 15 residues long. The V and J ends lost 4 bases and 3 bases, in that order; junction bases with no gene match: 5. CDR3 sequence (DNA): TGCAGCGTTGGTACCGGGACAGGGGGCTACAATGAGCAGTTCTTC. Translation: CSVGTGTGGYNEQFF.

The genes are TRBV19 and TRBJ1-4, with no clear D. V was cut by 10 bases and J by 1 base, with 19 bases left in between. The germline CDR1 and CDR2 sequences are LNHDA and SQIVND (reference sequence). The CDR3 is made up of 16 amino acids. This chain's CDR3 is CATTDTSLLTNEKLFF. The CDR3 DNA reads as TGTGCCACTACCGACACCTCTCTACTAACTAATGAAAAACTGTTTTTT.

In nucleotides, the CDR3 is TGTGCCAGCAGCTTAGGCGAGGTCGAAAAACTGTTTTTT. Its protein product is CASSLGEVEKLFF. The J gene is TRBJ1-4, the V gene TRBV7-6; D unclear. V dropped 1 base and J dropped 8 bases, with 8 bases sitting between them. Germline V lookup: CDR1 SGHVS, CDR2 FNYEAQ. The CDR3 length is 13 residues.

V and J are TRBV6-1 and TRBJ2-5; 7 bases map to TRBD2. V dropped 11 bases and J dropped 1; count of bases not matched to a gene: 4. The CDR3 has 12 residues. Germline V CDR1 and CDR2: MNHNS, SASEGT. In nucleotides, the CDR3 is TGTGCCGGGTCGGGGGGCCAAGAGACCCAGTACTTC. It yields the protein CAGSGGQETQYF.

The chain combines TRBV15 with TRBJ2-7; 10 bases are shared with TRBD2. V lost 8 bases and J lost 3; bases outside the gene matches: 4. This CDR3 spans 13 amino acids. Germline loops: CDR1 LNHNV, CDR2 YYDKDF (reference sequence). The CDR3 DNA follows: TGTGCCACCCGAAGGACTAGCGGCTACGAGCAGTACTTC. Translated, it gives CATRRTSGYEQYF.

V is TRBV13 and J is TRBJ2-3, with 8 bases that match TRBD2. From germline, CDR1 is PRHDT and CDR2 FYEKMQ (reference sequence). The V gene end was trimmed by 0 bases and the J gene end by 1 base; junction bases not matched to a gene: 0. The CDR3 is made up of 15 amino acids. CDR3 sequence (DNA): TGTGCCAGCAGCTTAGGACTAGCGGGCACAGATACGCAGTATTTT. Translation gives CASSLGLAGTDTQYF.

The CDR3 coding sequence is TGTGCCAGCTCACCTAGGCAGGCCAGGCGGGACTATGGCTACACCTTC. It yields the protein CASSPRQARRDYGYTF. The rearrangement links TRBV18 to TRBJ1-2; D not certain. The CDR3 sequence is 16 residues long. Per the germline V gene, CDR1 is KGHSH and CDR2 is LQKENI. Trimming took 3 bases from V and 3 from J, leaving 17 bases between them. The whole variable domain, filled in from reference TRBV18 and TRBJ1-2, reads NAGVMQNPRHLVRRRGQEARLRCSPMKGHSHVYWYRQLPEEGLKFMVYLQKENIIDESGMPKERFSAEFPKEGPSILRIQQVVRGDSAAYFCASSPRQARRDYGYTFGSGTRLTVV.

The V and J genes are TRBV9 and TRBJ2-7; 10 bases line up with TRBD2. The V gene end was trimmed by 4 bases and the J gene end by 3 bases; junction bases not matched to a gene: 4. The CDR3 extends over 14 amino acids. CDR1 and CDR2 (germline): SGDLS, YYNGEE. This CDR3 reads CASSPAGGGYEQYF. Written as DNA, the CDR3 is TGTGCCAGCAGCCCAGCGGGAGGGGGCTACGAGCAGTACTTC.

The genes are TRBV13 and TRBJ2-5; 9 bases align to TRBD1. J lost 2 bases, V lost 5 bases, and 6 bases had no gene match. Germline CDR1 PRHDT, CDR2 FYEKMQ (reference sequence). The CDR3 spans 15 residues. In DNA form, the CDR3 reads TGTGCCAGCAGCATGCGACAGGGGGAACAAGAGACCCAGTACTTC. Protein product: CASSMRQGEQETQYF.

The rearrangement uses TRBV5-1 and TRBJ2-3; the D gene is possibly TRBD1 (6 bases). Germline V gene data show CDR1 as SGHRS and CDR2 as YFSETQ. The CDR3 consists of 12 residues. V lost 5 bases and J 5 bases, leaving 9 bases between the germline ends. Here the CDR3 DNA reads TGCGCCAGCAGTCCAGGGGTAGATACGCAGTATTTT. This sequence encodes CASSPGVDTQYF.

The rearrangement joins TRBV5-6 to TRBJ1-1, with D unclear. CDR1 and CDR2 from the germline V gene are SGHDT and YYEEEE. V was trimmed by 1 base and J by 1 base, leaving 14 bases between them. CDR3 length: 16 amino acids. CDR3 residues: CASSLYGVRANTEAFF. The CDR3 region has the DNA TGTGCCAGCAGCTTGTACGGGGTTAGGGCGAACACTGAAGCTTTCTTT. The full variable domain, in which reference TRBV5-6 and TRBJ1-1 provide the parts outside the CDR3, is DAGVTQSPTHLIKTRGQQVTLRCSPKSGHDTVSWYQQALGQGPQFIFQYYEEEERQRGNFPDRFSGHQFPNYSSELNVNALLLGDSALYLCASSLYGVRANTEAFFGQGTRLTVV.

V is TRBV6-1 and J is TRBJ2-7, with 10 bases that match TRBD1. CDR1 and CDR2 from the germline V gene are MNHNS and SASEGT. Losses at the gene ends were 1 base for V and 0 bases for J; bases not matched to a gene: 3. CDR3 length equals 16 residues. CDR3 sequence (DNA): TGTGCCAGCAGTGAAGTGGGACAGGGGTCCTCCTACGAGCAGTACTTC. It yields the protein CASSEVGQGSSYEQYF.

V usage is TRBV9 and J usage is TRBJ2-1; TRBD1 matches at 12 bases. The V and J ends lost 4 bases and 2 bases, in that order; junction bases with no gene match: 7. Germline CDR1 SGDLS, CDR2 YYNGEE. The CDR3 sequence is 17 residues long. CDR3 DNA sequence: TGTGCCAGCAGCTCCCGGGACAGGGGGCTTACCTACAATGAGCAGTTCTTC. Translation: CASSSRDRGLTYNEQFF.

The chain couples TRBV5-1 to TRBJ2-7, with D maybe TRBD1 (7 bases). Trimming took 3 bases from V and 1 from J, leaving 23 bases between them. The CDR3 runs 18 residues. Germline V gene lookup returns CDR1 SGHRS and CDR2 YFSETQ. DNA of the CDR3: TGCGCCAGCAGCTCCCTGGAGGGGGCAGCGGGCAAGTCCTACGAGCAGTACTTC. Translated: CASSSLEGAAGKSYEQYF.

This clone has only one observation. The rearrangement uses TRBV28 and TRBJ2-3; D remains unclear. Between the trimmed V and J ends, which lost 5 bases and 5 bases, there was a span of 5 bases. The CDR3 consists of 11 residues. The germline CDR1 and CDR2 sequences are MDHEN and SYDVKM. CDR3 nucleotide sequence: TGTGCCAGCAGTGTCATAGATACGCAGTATTTT. It translates to CASSVIDTQYF.

This clone was detected once. The V and J genes are TRBV7-9 and TRBJ2-2; 10 bases map to TRBD2. CDR1 and CDR2 (germline): SEHNR, FQNEAQ (reference sequence). With V trimmed by 4 bases and J by 0 bases, 8 bases remained unmatched. The CDR3 is made up of 18 amino acids. The CDR3 sequence is CASSSTSSGRSNTGELFF. In DNA, the CDR3 is TGTGCCAGCAGCTCGACCAGTAGCGGGAGGTCGAACACCGGGGAGCTGTTTTTT.

This sequence joins TRBV7-8 and TRBJ2-1; TRBD2 agrees at 14 bases. Germline V gene data show CDR1 as SGHVS and CDR2 as FQNEAQ. The CDR3 is 18 residues long. Losses at the gene ends were 4 bases for V and 7 bases for J; bases not matched to a gene: 12. The CDR3 protein is CASSWTSGRSGGRNEQFF. The CDR3, as DNA: TGTGCCAGCAGCTGGACTAGCGGGAGGAGTGGCGGTCGGAATGAGCAGTTCTTC.

A few counts support this clone. The V and J genes are TRBV18 and TRBJ2-3; 8 nucleotides align to TRBD1. The CDR3 covers 14 residues. Per germline, CDR1 KGHSH and CDR2 LQKENI. V was clipped by 9 bases and J by 7 bases; unmatched bases: 12. The DNA for the CDR3 is TGTGCCAGTGCAGGACAGGGAAGCCCCTATACGCAGTATTTT. Its translation: CASAGQGSPYTQYF.

The chain has TRBV19 and TRBJ2-5; D is perhaps TRBD2 (5 bases). The CDR3 is 13 amino acids. The germline CDR1 and CDR2 sequences are LNHDA and SQIVND (reference sequence). V lost 3 bases, J lost 3 bases, and 8 bases lay in between. The CDR3 reads CASSIGREETQYF. In DNA, the CDR3 is TGTGCCAGTAGTATTGGGCGGGAAGAGACCCAGTACTTC.

V and J are TRBV27 and TRBJ2-7; no reliable D call. The CDR3 contains 15 residues. Germline CDR1 is MNHEY and CDR2 is SMNVEV (reference sequence). Trimming took off 3 bases at V and 0 bases at J, with 12 bases between the two ends. The CDR3, as DNA: TGTGCCAGCAGTTTTTCAGTACGGAGCTCCTACGAGCAGTACTTC. It encodes CASSFSVRSSYEQYF.

V is TRBV6-6 and J is TRBJ1-1; 8 bases match TRBD1. V dropped 0 bases and J dropped 3; count of bases not matched to a gene: 0. From germline, CDR1 is MNHNY and CDR2 SVGAGI (reference sequence). This CDR3 is 14 amino acids long. The CDR3: CASSYSTGDTEAFF. CDR3 sequence (DNA): TGTGCCAGCAGTTACTCGACAGGGGACACTGAAGCTTTCTTT.

The DNA for the CDR3 is TGTGCCAGCAGCCCGACGTGGACTCCCTACGAGCAGTACTTC. As protein: CASSPTWTPYEQYF. The gene calls are TRBV7-8 and TRBJ2-7; D is perhaps TRBD2 (5 bases). The germline CDR1 and CDR2 sequences are SGHVS and FQNEAQ. V shed 5 bases and J shed 2 bases, with 13 bases lying between them. This CDR3 is built from 14 residues.